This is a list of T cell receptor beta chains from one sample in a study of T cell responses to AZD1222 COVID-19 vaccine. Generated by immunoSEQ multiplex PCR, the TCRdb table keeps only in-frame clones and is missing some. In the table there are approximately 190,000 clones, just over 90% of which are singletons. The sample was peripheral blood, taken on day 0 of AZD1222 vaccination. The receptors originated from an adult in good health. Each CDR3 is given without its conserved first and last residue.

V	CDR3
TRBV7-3	ASSSRGPKETQY
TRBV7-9	ASIRPAATGDSYEQY
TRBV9	ASSVAPDGGGELF
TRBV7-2	ASSLVSTRQNTGELF
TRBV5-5	ASSGAGISYEQY
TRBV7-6	ASSPGQGVEQY
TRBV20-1	SAWGEGGYT
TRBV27	ASSYQGPNEKLF
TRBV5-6	ASSWMTDKESPLH
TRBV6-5	ASSYVQGNSPLH
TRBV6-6	ASSGGTGHSGNTIY
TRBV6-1	ASSGGPDRADSPLH
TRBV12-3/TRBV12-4	ASSLLGPDTQY
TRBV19	ASSDRGSGNTIY
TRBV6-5	ASSQGGGTEAF
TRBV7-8	ASSLVSGGWDGSNQPQH
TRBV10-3	ATQAEESYEQY
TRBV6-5	ASTYDGDYGYT
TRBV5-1	ASSPRPGGIYGYT
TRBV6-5	ASRESGNYEQY
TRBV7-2	ASSLGAGGLETQY
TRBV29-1	SVEDPIDSMGADIQY
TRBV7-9	ASSPPWTSGGAGQETQY